These 24 T cell receptor beta chains were sequenced from one sample in a study of T-cell memory formation after mild COVID-19 (dated by TCRdb to about 2021). The library was built by means of 5' RACE. Sequencing was performed on an Illumina NovaSeq 6000. The raw public data were reprocessed by TCRdb itself: fastp quality trimming at Q25, MiXCR clonotype calling, in-frame beta chains only. For every CDR3 protein sequence, its rows merge into one entry that carries the most common genes and DNA. Within this sample are about 410,000 distinct CDR3 sequences, with approximately 18% of them counted one time only. The ten top clones hold roughly 21% of the sample. Input material: PBMCs or a T cell subset sorted from them (not recorded which). Receptor source: a man between 18 and 29 years old who had mild COVID-19 (a few samples of this study predate the infection). The sample titles of this study are shuffled in the database, so cell type and time point are left out; the donor was told from shared clones.

The chain combines TRBV12-5 with TRBJ1-3; D unresolved. The germline V and J ends were trimmed by 3 bases and 4 bases, with 7 bases remaining between them. Germline V lookup: CDR1 LGHNT, CDR2 FRNRAP. The CDR3 length is 13 residues. The CDR3 region has the DNA TGTGCTAGTGGTTTAATGGAAGGAAACACCATATATTTT. The encoded protein is CASGLMEGNTIYF.

There are a few counts of this clonotype. The chain joins TRBV24-1 to TRBJ1-2; D not resolved. The CDR3 covers 14 residues. V gave up 3 bases and J gave up 4 bases, with 11 bases separating them. Germline assignment: CDR1 KGHDR and CDR2 SFDVKD. CDR3 coding DNA: TGTGCCACCAGTGATCCCACACGGGGCTATGGCTACACCTTC. Translating it yields CATSDPTRGYGYTF.

The V call is TRBV3-1, the J call TRBJ2-3, with 7 bases aligning to TRBD1. The CDR3 is 18 residues long. V lost 4 bases and J lost 0; bases outside the gene matches: 13. Germline V gene lookup returns CDR1 LGHDT and CDR2 YNNKEL (reference sequence). The CDR3 loop is CASSRPQGIGTSTDTQYF. The CDR3 DNA reads TGTGCCAGCAGCCGCCCACAGGGGATCGGTACTAGCACAGATACGCAGTATTTT.

V is TRBV3-1 and J is TRBJ2-1; 9 nucleotides align to TRBD1. Trimming removed 4 bases from V and 6 bases from J; junction bases left unmatched: 7. The CDR3 length is 15 residues. Germline lookup yields CDR1 LGHDT and CDR2 YNNKEL (reference sequence). Here the CDR3 reads CASSRRTGACNEQFF. The CDR3 DNA reads TGTGCCAGCAGCCGCAGGACAGGGGCCTGCAATGAGCAGTTCTTC.

The genes are TRBV20-1 and TRBJ2-2; TRBD2 aligns across 16 bases. This CDR3 comprises 17 residues. Trimming took 3 bases from V and 3 from J; bases not matched to a gene: 4. Germline V CDR1 and CDR2: DFQATT, SNEGSKA (reference sequence). The CDR3 coding sequence is TGCAGTGCTAGGGGACTAGCGGGAGGGGGACACACCGGGGAGCTGTTTTTT. Translation: CSARGLAGGGHTGELFF.

This chain connects TRBV5-1 to TRBJ2-4; D assignment may be TRBD1 or TRBD2 (5 bases each). Between the trimmed V and J ends, which lost 7 bases and 3 bases, there was a span of 14 bases. This CDR3 has 14 residues. Looked up from germline, CDR1 is SGHRS and CDR2 is YFSETQ. CDR3 sequence reads: CASFSGTDKNIQYF. Here the CDR3 DNA reads TGCGCCAGCTTCTCCGGGACGGACAAAAACATTCAGTACTTC.

This clonotype was detected many times. The chain has TRBV12-3 or TRBV12-4 and TRBJ2-7; unclear D gene. The ends were cut back, 6 bases at V and 4 bases at J, with 10 bases in the middle. The CDR3 extends over 12 amino acids. The CDR3 DNA reads TGTGCCAGCAGCCTGACCCGGTACGAGCAGTACTTC. It translates to CASSLTRYEQYF.

The sample holds a few counts of this clonotype. In nucleotides, the CDR3 is TGCAGTGCTCGGGGACAGGATCTCCTTTGGCGTTCACCCCTCCACTTT. Protein product: CSARGQDLLWRSPLHF. The chain employs TRBV20-1 and TRBJ1-6, with TRBD1 identical over 8 bases. V lost 5 bases, J lost 9 bases, and 15 bases stayed unmatched. Germline V lookup: CDR1 DFQATT, CDR2 SNEGSKA (reference sequence). The length of the CDR3 is 16 residues.

The rearrangement links TRBV7-9 to TRBJ2-7, with 7 bases lining up with TRBD1. The CDR3 consists of 15 residues. V lost 10 bases and J lost 1; bases outside the gene matches: 13. CDR1 is SEHNR, CDR2 FQNEAQ, per germline (reference sequence). The CDR3 is CAIRGQRDVSYEQYV. CDR3 nucleotide sequence: TGTGCCATCAGGGGACAGCGAGACGTTTCCTACGAGCAGTACGTC.

This clonotype has more than one count but fewer than ten. The V gene is TRBV7-9, the J gene TRBJ2-4; TRBD1 might be the D (6 bases). The CDR3 loop spans 14 amino acids. The germline gives CDR1 SEHNR, CDR2 FQNEAQ (reference sequence). Trimming pared 6 bases from V and 1 base from J, leaving 10 bases between. CDR3 loop: CASRPTGAKNIQYF. CDR3 in DNA: TGTGCCAGCAGACCAACAGGGGCCAAAAACATTCAGTACTTC.

The V and J genes are TRBV7-9 and TRBJ2-7; 9 positions match TRBD1. V lost 1 base to trimming and J lost 5 bases; unmatched junction nucleotides: 6. CDR3 length: 15 residues. Germline V CDR1 and CDR2: SEHNR, FQNEAQ (reference sequence). In DNA form, the CDR3 reads TGTGCCAGCAGCTTAGGGTGGACAGGGGTCGACGAGCAGTACTTC. Amino acid sequence: CASSLGWTGVDEQYF.

The chain uses TRBV4-3 and TRBJ1-3, with 8 bases identical to TRBD1. The CDR3 contains 14 residues. V shed 7 bases, J shed 0 bases, and the junction held 2 bases outside the gene matches. The germline CDR1 and CDR2 sequences are LGHNA and YSLEER. This CDR3 reads CASKTGVSGNTIYF. The CDR3, as DNA: TGCGCCAGCAAGACAGGGGTCTCTGGAAACACCATATATTTT.

This clonotype was recorded a few times. The chain recombines TRBV7-8 with TRBJ1-6; perhaps TRBD1 as D (6 bases). Trimming removed 5 bases at V and 6 bases at J, with 14 bases between. The CDR3 runs 15 residues. Looked up from germline, CDR1 is SGHVS and CDR2 is FQNEAQ. The CDR3 reads CASSPRGTINSPLHF. The CDR3 DNA reads as TGTGCCAGCAGCCCAAGGGGGACGATTAATTCACCCCTCCACTTT.

This clonotype was counted between two and nine times. The chain couples TRBV7-9 to TRBJ1-1; maybe TRBD1 (6 bases). Germline lookup yields CDR1 SEHNR and CDR2 FQNEAQ (reference sequence). CDR3 length equals 13 residues. Deletions cut 4 bases from V and 5 bases from J, with 11 bases between. The CDR3: CASSYVGGTEAFF. In DNA form, the CDR3 reads TGTGCCAGCAGCTATGTAGGGGGTACTGAAGCTTTCTTT.

V and J are TRBV7-9 and TRBJ1-4, with unresolved D. This CDR3 has 15 amino acids. Germline V lookup: CDR1 SEHNR, CDR2 FQNEAQ (reference sequence). V was shortened by 1 base and J by 8 bases, with 14 bases between the two germline ends. The chain's CDR3 is CASSLDGAADEKLFF. The CDR3 DNA follows: TGTGCCAGCAGCTTAGATGGCGCGGCAGACGAAAAACTGTTTTTT. The full variable domain, in which reference TRBV7-9 and TRBJ1-4 provide the parts outside the CDR3, is DTGVSQNPRHKITKRGQNVTFRCDPISEHNRLYWYRQTLGQGPEFLTYFQNEAQLEKSRLLSDRFSAERPKGSFSTLEIQRTEQGDSAMYLCASSLDGAADEKLFFGSGTQLSVL.

This chain connects TRBV7-6 to TRBJ1-1; 7 bases line up with TRBD1. The CDR3 runs to 14 residues. Germline V gene lookup returns CDR1 SGHVS and CDR2 FNYEAQ. V was pared by 5 bases and J by 5 bases, with 8 bases of the junction left unmatched. CDR3 DNA: TGTGCCAGCAGCCAAGGGACAGATTTTACTGAAGCTTTCTTT. This gives the protein CASSQGTDFTEAFF. The full variable domain, completed using reference TRBV7-6 and TRBJ1-1, is GAGVSQSPRYKVTKRGQDVALRCDPISGHVSLYWYRQALGQGPEFLTYFNYEAQQDKSGLPNDRFSAERPEGSISTLTIQRTEQRDSAMYRCASSQGTDFTEAFFGQGTRLTVV.

The chain has TRBV9 and TRBJ2-6; D perhaps matches TRBD1 (5 bases). The CDR3 spans 18 residues. Germline V gene lookup returns CDR1 SGDLS and CDR2 YYNGEE. The V end was cut by 0 bases, the J end by 1 base, with 14 bases between. CDR3 DNA sequence: TGTGCCAGCAGCGTAGCCGGACACTGGATGTCTGGGGCCAACGTCCTGACTTTC. It specifies CASSVAGHWMSGANVLTF.

This clonotype occurred a few times. The chain joins TRBV20-1 to TRBJ2-3, with 11 bases lining up with TRBD2. V was pared by 5 bases and J by 2 bases, with 6 bases of the junction left unmatched. CDR1 is DFQATT, CDR2 SNEGSKA, per germline (reference sequence). The CDR3 spans 15 residues. The CDR3 is CSAEPGLADTDTQYF. For the CDR3, the DNA is TGCAGTGCTGAACCGGGACTAGCGGACACAGATACGCAGTATTTT.

This clonotype has more than one count but fewer than ten. Here the CDR3 DNA reads TGTGCCAGCAGCTTAATCTTAGGGACTAGCAAGGAGACCCAGTACTTC. Amino acid sequence: CASSLILGTSKETQYF. V usage is TRBV11-2 and J usage is TRBJ2-5; 9 nucleotides line up with TRBD2. Germline lookup yields CDR1 SGHAT and CDR2 FQNNGV. V lost 2 bases, J lost 5 bases, and 9 bases stayed unmatched. The CDR3 spans 16 residues.

The chain recombines TRBV4-3 with TRBJ2-5, with D possibly matching TRBD2 (5 bases). V was pared by 4 bases and J by 5 bases, with 17 bases between. Germline V lookup: CDR1 LGHNA, CDR2 YSLEER. The CDR3 loop spans 15 amino acids. This CDR3 reads CASSRALKWEETQYF. The CDR3 DNA reads as TGCGCCAGCAGCCGTGCCCTTAAGTGGGAGGAGACCCAGTACTTC.

The sample holds a few counts of this clonotype. The chain couples TRBV7-2 to TRBJ2-5, with D possibly TRBD2 on 5 matching bases. Germline V gene data show CDR1 as SGHTA and CDR2 as FQGNSA. The CDR3 contains 15 residues. Trimming shortened V by 0 bases and J by 0 bases, and 8 bases separated the two germline ends. The CDR3 loop reads CASSLAPGYQETQYF. The CDR3 bases are TGTGCCAGCAGCTTAGCTCCGGGATACCAAGAGACCCAGTACTTC.

The V call is TRBV12-3 or TRBV12-4, the J call TRBJ2-3; D perhaps matches TRBD1 (5 bases). The CDR3 is 14 amino acids. Trimming shortened V by 3 bases and J by 4 bases, and 11 bases separated the two germline ends. The chain's CDR3 is CASSFVRASDTQYF. In DNA, the CDR3 is TGTGCCAGCAGTTTCGTCAGGGCCTCAGATACGCAGTATTTT.

This clonotype was recorded a few times. CDR3 sequence: CASREINRNQPQHF. CDR3 bases: TGTGCCAGCAGGGAGATTAATCGCAATCAGCCCCAGCATTTT. The J gene is TRBJ1-5, the V gene TRBV28; D unresolved. Germline CDR1 is MDHEN and CDR2 is SYDVKM. The CDR3 extends over 14 amino acids. Deletions cut 6 bases from V and 2 bases from J, with 11 bases between. Filled out from reference TRBV28 and TRBJ1-5, the complete variable domain reads DVKVTQSSRYLVKRTGEKVFLECVQDMDHENMFWYRQDPGLGLRLIYFSYDVKMKEKGDIPEGYSVSREKKERFSLILESASTNQTSMYLCASREINRNQPQHFGDGTRLSIL.

The chain carries TRBV7-9 and TRBJ1-4, with D perhaps matching TRBD1 (6 bases). Trimming took off 5 bases at V and 4 bases at J, with 14 bases between the two ends. This CDR3 is 15 amino acids long. Germline V gene data show CDR1 as SEHNR and CDR2 as FQNEAQ (reference sequence). CDR3 residues: CASSPRGGRNEKLFF. The CDR3, as DNA: TGTGCCAGCAGCCCCCGGGGGGGCCGTAATGAAAAACTGTTTTTT.